The clone carrying this T cell receptor (beta chain) was seen a handful of times. The source of the sample is a study of human T cells and chemical hapten exposure. Study context: Diphenylcyclopropenone, dosed weekly to the scalp, was given to patients throughout the roughly 22-week study.

Using its own MiXCR run on the RACE reads, TCRdb lists one record per CDR3 protein. This sample has more than 100,000 distinct CDR3 sequences, with roughly 13% found just once. Regarding time point: patch test 1, 2 weeks after DPC sensitization. Treatment here: therapeutic diphenylcyclopropenone sensitization with weekly scalp DPC. V lost 6 bases and J 0 bases, leaving 12 bases between the germline ends. The CDR3 spans 15 residues. CDR1 MDHEN and CDR2 SYDVKM come from the germline V gene. This receptor was obtained from a man younger than 30 with alopecia areata. Some clones in this sample may be carry-over from other donors' samples. The sample here was whole blood, taken in connection with sensitization to the hapten diphenylcyclopropenone (DPC). This rearrangement joins TRBV28 to TRBJ2-4; D may be TRBD1 (5 bases). The CDR3 DNA is TGTGCCAGCAGCCGACGACAGTTAGCCAAAAACATTCAGTACTTC. As protein: CASSRRQLAKNIQYF. Full variable domain (missing parts from reference TRBV28 and TRBJ2-4): DVKVTQSSRYLVKRTGEKVFLECVQDMDHENMFWYRQDPGLGLRLIYFSYDVKMKEKGDIPEGYSVSREKKERFSLILESASTNQTSMYLCASSRRQLAKNIQYFGAGTRLSVL.